This paragraph covers one T cell receptor (beta chain) sequence. The antigen remains undetermined. Stated treatment: approximately nine-day PBMC culture with coronavirus spike peptide pools or control peptides (ViraFEST assay). The collection of CD4+ T cells from the unexposed donor took place before the COVID-19 pandemic (2011-2018). Oncomine TCR Beta short-read sequencing was applied to DNA from cultured CD4+ T cells. It was cultured CD4+ T cells from which genomic DNA was extracted. TCRdb reanalysed the PCR reads using MiXCR and keeps one entry per CDR3 protein. The profile shows about 9,000 distinct CDR3 sequences, about a third of them singletons. Germline V CDR1 and CDR2: MDHEN, SYDVKM. CDR3 length equals 15 residues. The J segment lost 4 bases and the V segment lost 6 bases, leaving 9 bases of the junction unmatched. This sample is part of a study of vaccination and CD4 T cells after COVID-19. Background on the study: Median time from second vaccine dose to sampling was 72 days (14 to 241). Control cultures were given a CEFX pool, an HIV-1 Nef pool, or no peptide. The cells were exposed to overlapping spike peptides originating from SARS-CoV-2, HCoV-NL63, HCoV-OC43 and HCoV-229E for stimulation.

The V gene is TRBV28, the J gene TRBJ1-1, with 9 nucleotides matching TRBD1. The source is a human donor in good health. Material: CD4+ T cells from blood, cultured in vitro. CDR3 DNA: TGTGCCAGCAGAGTACCCGGGACAGGGCGCACTGAAGCTTTCTTT. Protein sequence: CASRVPGTGRTEAFF.